These 21 T cell receptor beta chains were all obtained from the same sample, sequenced in a study of control samples from healthy donors and cancer patients (dated by TCRdb to about 2020). Libraries were prepared through the immunoSEQ multiplex PCR assay. As stored in TCRdb, this immuneACCESS dataset retains in-frame rearrangements with V and J assigned. A fraction of the clones does not appear; measured against another copy, unresolved V genes explain less than half of the discrepancy, and the remainder lacks a known reason. Within this sample are around 110,000 clones, with around 89% of them counted one time only. The ten largest make up 1.1% of the sample. Sequencing input: PBMCs. The receptors stem from a woman aged 45-60 years with colorectal cancer.

The chain recombines TRBV28 with TRBJ1-1; no definite D call. Germline V gives CDR1 MDHEN, CDR2 SYDVKM. The CDR3 has 11 residues. Deletions cut 3 bases from V and 9 bases from J, with 8 bases between. The CDR3 region has the DNA TGTGCCAGCAGTTTTTGGATGCAAGCTTTCTTT. Its protein product is CASSFWMQAFF.

The chain couples TRBV11-2 to TRBJ1-3, with a possible D match to TRBD1 (6 bases). Looked up from germline, CDR1 is SGHAT and CDR2 is FQNNGV. The length of the CDR3 is 14 residues. The V and J ends lost 11 bases and 4 bases respectively, with 18 bases between them. The CDR3 region has the DNA TGTGCCGCTACCAGGGACATTCAAGGAAACACCATATATTTT. This sequence encodes CAATRDIQGNTIYF.

V is TRBV28 and J is TRBJ2-7; TRBD2 agrees at 13 bases. V shed 6 bases and J 6 bases; nucleotides not matched to a gene: 17. Germline CDR1 reads MDHEN; CDR2 reads SYDVKM. The CDR3 spans 18 residues. The CDR3 sequence is CASSSPGVGTSGASEQYF. CDR3 bases: TGTGCCAGCAGCTCCCCAGGGGTTGGGACTAGCGGGGCCAGCGAGCAGTACTTC.

V gene TRBV28 combines with J gene TRBJ2-5, with TRBD2 matching over 9 bases. V gave up 6 bases and J gave up 7 bases; unmatched junction bases: 12. The germline gives CDR1 MDHEN, CDR2 SYDVKM. The CDR3 spans 15 residues. The CDR3 sequence is CASSRAGGGGVTQYF. Here the CDR3 DNA reads TGTGCCAGCAGCCGAGCGGGGGGAGGGGGCGTGACCCAGTACTTC. Complete variable domain (other parts from reference TRBV28 and TRBJ2-5): DVKVTQSSRYLVKRTGEKVFLECVQDMDHENMFWYRQDPGLGLRLIYFSYDVKMKEKGDIPEGYSVSREKKERFSLILESASTNQTSMYLCASSRAGGGGVTQYFGPGTRLLVL.

The CDR3 DNA is TGTGCCAGCAAAACTGGGGGGGAGGGCCTCCAGGAGCAGTACTTC. Encoded protein: CASKTGGEGLQEQYF. This chain joins TRBV28 and TRBJ2-7; 7 bases match TRBD2. The germline gives CDR1 MDHEN, CDR2 SYDVKM. The ends lost 7 bases at V and 7 bases at J; junction bases unmatched: 16. CDR3 length: 15 residues.

There are a few counts of this clone. The chain combines TRBV18 with TRBJ2-7, with TRBD2 matching 7 bases. This CDR3 is 14 amino acids long. The germline CDR1 and CDR2 sequences are KGHSH and LQKENI. After removal of 6 bases from V and 3 bases from J, the junction contained 8 bases not matched to a gene. CDR3: CASSPGTTYYEQYF. CDR3 bases: TGTGCCAGCTCCCCCGGGACTACCTACTACGAGCAGTACTTC.

The rearrangement joins TRBV7-9 to TRBJ2-6; D call uncertain. The germline V and J ends were trimmed by 5 bases and 0 bases, with 8 bases remaining between them. The CDR3 runs 15 residues. Germline assignment: CDR1 SEHNR and CDR2 FQNEAQ (reference sequence). CDR3 sequence: CASSPDFSGANVLTF. In nucleotides, the CDR3 is TGTGCCAGCAGCCCCGATTTCTCTGGGGCCAACGTCCTGACTTTC. Full variable domain (rest looked up from reference TRBV7-9 and TRBJ2-6): DTGVSQNPRHKITKRGQNVTFRCDPISEHNRLYWYRQTLGQGPEFLTYFQNEAQLEKSRLLSDRFSAERPKGSFSTLEIQRTEQGDSAMYLCASSPDFSGANVLTFGAGSRLTVL.

The chain uses TRBV5-1 and TRBJ1-5, with D unresolved. Germline V gives CDR1 SGHRS, CDR2 YFSETQ. This CDR3 region has 14 residues. V lost 0 bases and J lost 1, with 5 bases in between. In DNA, the CDR3 is TGCGCCAGCAGCTTGGGACAAAGCAATCAGCCCCAGCATTTT. Encoded protein: CASSLGQSNQPQHF. Filled out from reference TRBV5-1 and TRBJ1-5, the complete variable domain reads KAGVTQTPRYLIKTRGQQVTLSCSPISGHRSVSWYQQTPGQGLQFLFEYFSETQRNKGNFPGRFSGRQFSNSRSEMNVSTLELGDSALYLCASSLGQSNQPQHFGDGTRLSIL.

The chain carries TRBV12-5 and TRBJ1-2, with D maybe TRBD1 (5 bases). This CDR3 comprises 11 residues. Germline-derived CDR1 and CDR2 are LGHNT and FRNRAP. For the CDR3, the DNA is TGTGCCCCTATAGGGGTGTCGGGCTACACCTTC. This codes for CAPIGVSGYTF.

J is TRBJ1-6 and V is TRBV7-2; D uncertain. From germline, CDR1 is SGHTA and CDR2 FQGNSA. The CDR3 totals 17 residues. The germline V and J ends were trimmed by 4 bases and 4 bases, with 17 bases remaining between them. DNA of the CDR3: TGTGCCAGCAGCTCCCACTCGGTCAACTATTATAATTCACCCCTCCACTTT. Residues: CASSSHSVNYYNSPLHF. The full variable domain, rest sourced from reference TRBV7-2 and TRBJ1-6, is GAGVSQSPSNKVTEKGKDVELRCDPISGHTALYWYRQSLGQGLEFLIYFQGNSAPDKSGLPSDRFSAERTGGSVSTLTIQRTQQEDSAVYLCASSSHSVNYYNSPLHFGNGTRLTVT.

The chain is built from TRBV3-1 (or the pseudogene TRBV3-2) and TRBJ2-1; D could derive from TRBD1 or TRBD2 (5 bases each). CDR1 LGHDT and CDR2 YNNKEL come from the germline V gene (reference sequence). CDR3 length equals 19 residues. Trimming left V 6 bases short and J 0 bases short, with 24 bases between. CDR3 loop: CASSFLYAGTTSSYNEQFF. The CDR3 coding sequence is TGTGCCAGCAGTTTTCTCTATGCCGGGACCACAAGCTCCTACAATGAGCAGTTCTTC.

Worth noting for this clone: This CDR3 is also generated by other DNA sequences in the sample. The J gene is TRBJ2-5, the V gene TRBV28, with TRBD2 identical over 9 bases. Unmatched junction bases numbered 5, after V lost 5 bases and J lost 1 base. Germline V gene lookup returns CDR1 MDHEN and CDR2 SYDVKM. There are 15 residues in the CDR3. The chain's CDR3 is CASSPETSGQETQYF. In nucleotides, the CDR3 is TGTGCCAGCAGTCCCGAGACTAGCGGCCAAGAGACCCAGTACTTC. The whole variable domain, remainder taken from reference TRBV28 and TRBJ2-5, is DVKVTQSSRYLVKRTGEKVFLECVQDMDHENMFWYRQDPGLGLRLIYFSYDVKMKEKGDIPEGYSVSREKKERFSLILESASTNQTSMYLCASSPETSGQETQYFGPGTRLLVL.

The chain has TRBV5-5 and TRBJ2-1, with D possibly being TRBD1 or TRBD2 (5 bases each). V gave up 4 bases and J gave up 13 bases, with 12 bases separating them. CDR1 is SGHKS, CDR2 YYEKEE, per germline (reference sequence). The CDR3 loop spans 11 amino acids. The CDR3 sequence: CASSRTGPQFF. The CDR3 coding sequence is TGTGCCAGCAGCCGGACGGGACCACAGTTCTTC.

This clone was recorded only once. V gene TRBV5-1 combines with J gene TRBJ2-7, with 11 bases lining up with TRBD1. This CDR3 spans 17 amino acids. From germline, CDR1 is SGHRS and CDR2 YFSETQ. V lost 2 bases and J lost 4; bases outside the gene matches: 11. The DNA for the CDR3 is TGCGCCAGCAGCTTTTCCCCAGGGACAGGGGGTATTTACGAGCAGTACTTC. Protein: CASSFSPGTGGIYEQYF.

This rearrangement joins TRBV7-2 to TRBJ1-1; 7 bases agree with TRBD1. Germline V gives CDR1 SGHTA, CDR2 FQGNSA. The CDR3 runs 16 residues. V lost 1 base, J lost 1 base, and 6 bases stayed unmatched. CDR3 sequence reads: CASSLVGGTANTEAFF. CDR3 nucleotide sequence: TGTGCCAGCAGCTTAGTCGGTGGGACAGCGAACACTGAAGCTTTCTTT.

The rearrangement uses TRBV7-9 and TRBJ1-2; D not certain. Germline CDR1 reads SEHNR; CDR2 reads FQNEAQ (reference sequence). V was shortened by 5 bases and J by 4 bases, with 11 bases between the two germline ends. This CDR3 has 13 amino acids. The CDR3, as DNA: TGTGCCAGCAGCCCGACCGCGGCCTATGGCTACACCTTC. It is translated as CASSPTAAYGYTF.

CDR3 DNA sequence: TGTGCCAGCAGTTTTGTCGGCTCCGGTTACAATGAGCAGTTCTTC. This sequence encodes CASSFVGSGYNEQFF. This chain uses TRBV28 with TRBJ2-1; D is ambiguous. Germline values: CDR1 MDHEN, CDR2 SYDVKM. Trimming cost V 3 bases and J 4 bases, with 13 bases left between them. This CDR3 has 15 residues.

This chain connects TRBV28 to TRBJ1-1; the D is unclear. This CDR3 comprises 13 residues. V was clipped by 6 bases and J by 0 bases, with 8 bases between them. Per the germline V gene, CDR1 is MDHEN and CDR2 is SYDVKM. CDR3 sequence reads: CASRGLLNTEAFF. CDR3 in DNA: TGTGCCAGCAGGGGCCTGCTGAACACTGAAGCTTTCTTT.

The rearrangement links TRBV5-1 to TRBJ2-7, with D tentatively TRBD2 (7 bases). V was pared by 0 bases and J by 0 bases, with 16 bases between. The CDR3 is made up of 17 amino acids. Germline V CDR1 and CDR2: SGHRS, YFSETQ. The CDR3 here is CASSLAGGGTPSYEQYF. The CDR3 DNA reads TGCGCCAGCAGCTTGGCGGGGGGCGGGACCCCCTCCTACGAGCAGTACTTC.

This sequence joins TRBV6-5 and TRBJ1-1; 10 bases fit TRBD1. The CDR3 is made up of 15 amino acids. The germline V gene has CDR1 MNHEY and CDR2 SVGAGI. V shed 4 bases, J shed 4 bases, and the junction held 6 bases outside the gene matches. For the CDR3, the DNA is TGTGCCAGCAGTTCTCGGACAGGGGGGGCCACTGAAGCTTTCTTT. It codes for CASSSRTGGATEAFF.

The chain links TRBV28 to TRBJ2-1; TRBD2 matches at 8 bases. The CDR3 is 15 amino acids. J gave up 0 bases and V 6 bases, and 4 bases lay outside the gene matches. Germline lookup yields CDR1 MDHEN and CDR2 SYDVKM. The CDR3 is CASSYLAGSYNEQFF. CDR3 bases: TGTGCCAGCAGCTACCTAGCGGGCTCCTACAATGAGCAGTTCTTC.